A single sample gave rise to the 4 T cell receptor beta chains below, sequenced in a study of tumor and adjacent non-tumor tissue in lung cancer. RNA was extracted from bulk tissue without any cell sorting. The normal lung tissue was taken more than 3 cm from the tumor edge. Three rounds of nested PCR, following a modified ARM-PCR protocol, produced the TCRbeta library. A single record per CDR3 protein comes from TCRdb applying MiXCR to the multiplex PCR reads. The sample holds tens of thousands of distinct CDR3 sequences, around 61% seen once. The source material was distant non-tumor lung tissue. The source is a man in his 70s with non-small cell lung cancer.

This clonotype was detected many times. The rearrangement joins TRBV29-1 to TRBJ2-1; D is unclear. The CDR3 totals 14 residues. The germline CDR1 and CDR2 sequences are SQVTM and ANQGSEA. V dropped 7 bases and J dropped 0 bases, with 13 bases sitting between them. The CDR3 DNA is TGCAGCGCTGACGACCAGAGCTCCTACAATGAGCAGTTCTTC. Protein product: CSADDQSSYNEQFF.

Points on this clonotype: One end of the junction is discordant with germline, which a read error may explain. The gene calls are TRBV7-9 and TRBJ2-2; 7 bases match TRBD1. CDR1 SEHNR and CDR2 FQNEAQ come from the germline V gene (reference sequence). This CDR3 spans 17 amino acids. CDR3 sequence: CASSLETGQRNTGELLF. In DNA form, the CDR3 reads TGTGCCAGCAGCCTCGAGACGGGACAGAGGAACACCGGGGAGCTGTTATTT.

The rearrangement links TRBV6-1 to TRBJ2-2, with a possible D match to TRBD1 (6 bases). Germline V gene lookup returns CDR1 MNHNS and CDR2 SASEGT. CDR3 length: 16 amino acids. The CDR3 spells CASCNSQGSDTGELFF. CDR3 sequence (DNA): TGTGCAAGCTGTAATTCACAGGGTTCGGACACCGGGGAGCTGTTTTTT.

This chain links TRBV5-1 with TRBJ1-6, with D uncertain. Germline V gene data show CDR1 as SGHRS and CDR2 as YFSETQ. Trimming removed 1 base from V and 7 bases from J, with 12 bases in between. The CDR3 length is 15 residues. CDR3 residues: CASSLSGRANSPLHF. The DNA for the CDR3 is TGCGCCAGCAGCTTGTCGGGGAGGGCAAATTCACCCCTCCACTTT.